A selection of T cell receptor beta chains follows, all from one sample in a study of T cell responses to AZD1222 COVID-19 vaccine. Produced via immunoSEQ multiplex PCR; TCRdb's table is partial and in-frame only. The sample holds over 100,000 clones, approximately 91% seen once. Sequencing was performed on peripheral blood, taken 28 days after the second AZD1222 dose. These receptors were collected from an adult who received the AZD1222 COVID-19 vaccine. The CDR3 runs from the conserved cysteine through the conserved F or W. Each record gives: clone size, V gene, J gene, D gene, CDR3 DNA, CDR3 protein. The D gene is left open where the match is weak. Clone size is stated in some rows and not others, as once, few, many or a class when expanded.

-	TRBV9	TRBJ2-5	TRBD2	TGTGCCAGCAGCGTAGCACTAGCGGGAGGTGTGGAGACCCAGTACTTC	CASSVALAGGVETQYF
-	TRBV29-1	TRBJ2-2	-	TGCAGCGCCCTACAGGGACGAGGGGACACCGGGGAGCTGTTTTTT	CSALQGRGDTGELFF
-	TRBV6-5	TRBJ1-1	TRBD1	TGTGCCAGCAGTTACGACAGGGCACGGACTGAAGCTTTCTTT	CASSYDRARTEAFF
-	TRBV18	TRBJ1-1	-	TGTGCCAGCTCCAGTACTTGGAACACTGAAGCTTTCTTT	CASSSTWNTEAFF
-	TRBV6-5	TRBJ2-3	-	TGTGCCACCTCCGTGACTAGCACAGATACGCAGTATTTT	CATSVTSTDTQYF
few	TRBV2	TRBJ2-5	TRBD1	TGTGCCAGCCGCACTGGGACAGGGAAATGGGAGACCCAGTACTTC	CASRTGTGKWETQYF
-	TRBV7-3	TRBJ2-7	TRBD2	TGTGCCAGCAGCTTAGGTAGCGGGAGCTCCTACGAGCAGTACTTC	CASSLGSGSSYEQYF
-	TRBV7-8	TRBJ2-7	TRBD1	TGTGCCAGCAGCTTAAGGAGCGGGACAGGGGAGCAGTACTTC	CASSLRSGTGEQYF
-	TRBV11-2	TRBJ2-5	-	TGTGCCAGCAGCTTAGGGAGTTCGGGGGAGACCCAGTACTTC	CASSLGSSGETQYF
few	TRBV9	TRBJ2-7	TRBD1	TGTGCCAGCAGCGTAGATGGACAGGGGCTTATAGACGAGCAGTACTTC	CASSVDGQGLIDEQYF
once	TRBV12-5	TRBJ2-1	TRBD1	TGTGCTAGTGGCGTAGGGGGCCCCTACAATGAGCAGTTCTTC	CASGVGGPYNEQFF
-	TRBV7-9	TRBJ2-7	-	TGTGCCAGCAGCTTTGACCGGGACACCCCTGGAGAGCAGTACTTC	CASSFDRDTPGEQYF
-	TRBV15	TRBJ2-2	-	TGTGCCACCAGCACCCAAGGACTAAAATACACCGGGGAGCTGTTTTTT	CATSTQGLKYTGELFF
-	TRBV5-1	TRBJ2-2	TRBD1	TGCGCCAGCAGCCTAAGACAGGGGCGGACCGGGGAGCTGTTTTTT	CASSLRQGRTGELFF
-	TRBV9	TRBJ2-3	-	TGTGCCAGCAGCCTTAGGACGCACACAGATACGCAGTATTTT	CASSLRTHTDTQYF
-	TRBV5-1	TRBJ2-2	-	TGCGCCAGCAGCAGGGACCCCTTAGGCACCGGGGAGCTGTTTTTT	CASSRDPLGTGELFF
once	TRBV6-5	TRBJ2-1	TRBD2	TGTGCCAGCAGTTACTCCAGTTACCAGCGGGAAAATGAGCAGTTCTTC	CASSYSSYQRENEQFF
-	TRBV12-3/TRBV12-4	TRBJ1-2	-	TGTGCCAGCAGTTTGCTAGACTATGGCTACACCTTC	CASSLLDYGYTF
once	TRBV19	TRBJ1-3	-	TGTGCCAGTAGTATGGCGGAGTTAGGAGGAAACACCATATATTTT	CASSMAELGGNTIYF
-	TRBV28	TRBJ1-1	-	TGTGCCAGCAGTCGTACTCCAGGGGCCCTAGCTGAAGCTTTCTTT	CASSRTPGALAEAFF
-	TRBV14	TRBJ2-2	-	TGTGCCAGCAGCCTGGACTTCTACACCGGGGAGCTGTTTTTT	CASSLDFYTGELFF
few	TRBV23-1	TRBJ1-6	TRBD1	TGCGCCAGCAGTCACCTTCCGGGACAGAGGTCATCACCCCTCCACTTT	CASSHLPGQRSSPLHF
-	TRBV19	TRBJ1-5	-	TGTGCCAGTAGTATCAGGGAAAGCAATCAGCCCCAGCATTTT	CASSIRESNQPQHF
-	TRBV30	TRBJ1-3	-	TGTGCCTGGGGGGTCGGGGGTGGAAACACCATATATTTT	CAWGVGGGNTIYF
-	TRBV2	TRBJ1-6	-	TGTGCCAGCGGTTCTAAGGCGGGGAATTCACCCCTCCACTTT	CASGSKAGNSPLHF
-	TRBV19	TRBJ1-1	TRBD1	TGTGCCAGTAGGAGGACAGGGCGCTGGGTGAACACTGAAGCTTTCTTT	CASRRTGRWVNTEAFF
-	TRBV19	TRBJ2-7	-	TGTGCCAGTAGGGAGGGAGGCGAGCAGTACTTC	CASREGGEQYF
-	TRBV9	TRBJ2-2	TRBD1	TGTGCCAGCAGCCCTGGGACAGGGAACACCGGGGAGCTGTTTTTT	CASSPGTGNTGELFF
-	TRBV5-4	TRBJ2-2	TRBD1	TGTGCCAGCAGCTTGGGGACAGGGAAAATCGGGGAGCTGTTTTTT	CASSLGTGKIGELFF
-	TRBV18	TRBJ1-2	TRBD1	TGTGCCAGCTCACCTGCAGGGGGTGGTGGCTACACCTTC	CASSPAGGGGYTF
-	TRBV5-1	TRBJ1-2	-	TGCGCCAGCAGCTTCCGGGATAACTATGGCTACACCTTC	CASSFRDNYGYTF
-	TRBV5-1	TRBJ2-5	-	TGCGCCAGCAGCTTGAACGCGGTCCGGGAGACCCAGTACTTC	CASSLNAVRETQYF
-	TRBV9	TRBJ2-3	-	TGTGCCAGCAGCGCGGCAGATACGCAGTATTTT	CASSAADTQYF
-	TRBV6-5	TRBJ2-7	TRBD2	TGTGCCAGCATTCCCGGGTCGGGGGGGTCCTACGAGCAGTACTTC	CASIPGSGGSYEQYF
few	TRBV2	TRBJ1-1	-	TGTGCCAGCACCGCAGGGGCGGGCACTGAAGCTTTCTTT	CASTAGAGTEAFF
-	TRBV5-1	TRBJ2-7	TRBD1	TGCGCCAGCGGCCGACAGGGGGTCACCTACGAGCAGTACTTC	CASGRQGVTYEQYF
-	TRBV3-1/TRBV3-2	TRBJ1-1	-	TGTGCCAGCATCGGGAACACTGAAGCTTTCTTT	CASIGNTEAFF
-	TRBV28	TRBJ1-5	-	TGTGCCAGCAGTTTAGGAGACCAATATAGCAATCAGCCCCAGCATTTT	CASSLGDQYSNQPQHF
-	TRBV13	TRBJ2-7	TRBD1	TGTGCCAGCAGCCTCGGGACAGGGGGCTTCAACGAGCAGTACTTC	CASSLGTGGFNEQYF
-	TRBV3-1/TRBV3-2	TRBJ2-1	TRBD1	TGTGCCAGCAGTCACCAGACAGGGGCATCCTACAATGAGCAGTTCTTC	CASSHQTGASYNEQFF
-	TRBV18	TRBJ2-7	-	TGTGCCAGCTCACCCACAGTGGGGCCTTACGAGCAGTACTTC	CASSPTVGPYEQYF
-	TRBV3-1/TRBV3-2	TRBJ2-1	TRBD2	TGTGCCACCGAGCCTAGGCTAGCGGGAGCCAATGAGCAGTTCTTC	CATEPRLAGANEQFF
once	TRBV7-3	TRBJ2-2	TRBD2	TGTGCCAGCAGCCTCATGGGGGGGACGGTGAACACCGGGGAGCTGTTTTTT	CASSLMGGTVNTGELFF
-	TRBV4-1	TRBJ2-1	-	TGCGCCAGCAGCCAAGGAATCAGGACCAGGGATGAGCAGTTCTTC	CASSQGIRTRDEQFF
-	TRBV6-6	TRBJ1-4	TRBD1	TGTGCCAGCAGTCGTGGACAGGGGATTTCGGGTAATGAAAAACTGTTTTTT	CASSRGQGISGNEKLFF
-	TRBV10-3	TRBJ1-2	-	TGTGCCATCACTCAGGGGCTTAACTATGGCTACACCTTC	CAITQGLNYGYTF
few	TRBV19	TRBJ2-7	TRBD2	TGTGCCAGTAGTATAAGACTAGCGAATGCCTACGAGCAGTACTTC	CASSIRLANAYEQYF
-	TRBV6-5	TRBJ1-1	-	TGTGCCAGCAGTTATAACAGGGTCTCGGAAGCTTTCTTT	CASSYNRVSEAFF
-	TRBV6-6	TRBJ1-5	-	TGTGCCAGCAGTTATTCCGATGAGCCCCAGCATTTT	CASSYSDEPQHF
-	TRBV7-9	TRBJ1-2	-	TGTGCCAGCAGATCGTCAGGCTCACTGTACGGCTACACCTTC	CASRSSGSLYGYTF
-	TRBV11-1	TRBJ2-3	TRBD1	TGTGCCAGCAGCCGGGACAGGGGGCGGGGAGATACGCAGTATTTT	CASSRDRGRGDTQYF
-	TRBV11-1	TRBJ2-7	-	TGTGCCAGCAGCTTTGGAAGAGGGGGGGCGGCAGGCGAGCAGTACTTC	CASSFGRGGAAGEQYF
-	TRBV5-1	TRBJ1-2	TRBD1	TGCGCCAGCAGCTTGGGACAGGGAAGGTTAGGCTATGGCTACACCTTC	CASSLGQGRLGYGYTF
-	TRBV28	TRBJ1-2	-	TGTGCCAGCAGTCCGGGATATGGCTACACCTTC	CASSPGYGYTF
-	TRBV7-9	TRBJ1-4	-	TGTGCCAGCAGCTTAGGGACAGTCCTCCGCACTAATGAAAAACTGTTTTTT	CASSLGTVLRTNEKLFF
-	TRBV3-1/TRBV3-2	TRBJ2-7	TRBD2	TGTGCCAGCAGCCAGACTAGCGCCACACAGTACTTC	CASSQTSATQYF
-	TRBV18	TRBJ1-2	-	TGTGCCAGCTCACCGCAGGATTTTAACTATGGCTACACCTTC	CASSPQDFNYGYTF
-	TRBV30	TRBJ1-2	-	TGTGCCTGGAGTAGAGGGGCAGGGTTTGGCTACACCTTC	CAWSRGAGFGYTF
-	TRBV7-2	TRBJ2-7	-	TGTGCCAGCAGCCTCCCCGCGCGGCGGGACCACTCCTACGAGCAGTACTTC	CASSLPARRDHSYEQYF
-	TRBV7-3	TRBJ2-2	-	TGTGCCAGCAGCTTATGGACAGCAACCGGGGAGCTGTTTTTT	CASSLWTATGELFF